Below, 24 T cell receptor beta chains from the same sample are listed, as sequenced in a study of T cell repertoires in cytomegalovirus infection. TCRdb called the reads again in MiXCR, with one record for every CDR3 protein. The sample has approximately 990,000 distinct CDR3 sequences; 30% to 40% are singletons. Antigen specificity for these receptors is unknown. This material consisted of cultured CD8+ T cells from PBMCs, taken from culture after CMV antigen stimulation. These TCRs come from a human donor in good health (CMV status not recorded). Some clones in this sample may be carry-over from other donors' samples.

This clonotype was observed a few times. This chain links TRBV7-9 with TRBJ2-7; 9 nucleotides align to TRBD1. The CDR3 consists of 18 residues. Germline V lookup: CDR1 SEHNR, CDR2 FQNEAQ (reference sequence). After removal of 5 bases from V and 1 base from J, the junction contained 15 bases not matched to a gene. The CDR3 DNA reads TGTGCCAGCAGCCCAGAGGGGGTGGGACAGGGAATTTCCTACGAGCAGTACGTC. Its translation is CASSPEGVGQGISYEQYV.

The sample holds a few counts of this clonotype. The chain carries TRBV7-9 and TRBJ2-7; a weak D match, TRBD1 (6 bases). Looked up from germline, CDR1 is SEHNR and CDR2 is FQNEAQ (reference sequence). Trimming stripped 6 bases from V and 4 bases from J, with 19 bases between. This CDR3 is 15 amino acids long. The CDR3 is CASSSDRRPPYEQYF. The CDR3 nucleotides are TGTGCCAGCAGTTCCGACAGGCGCCCCCCTTACGAGCAGTACTTC. Using reference TRBV7-9 and TRBJ2-7 for the parts outside the CDR3, the full variable domain is DTGVSQNPRHKITKRGQNVTFRCDPISEHNRLYWYRQTLGQGPEFLTYFQNEAQLEKSRLLSDRFSAERPKGSFSTLEIQRTEQGDSAMYLCASSSDRRPPYEQYFGPGTRLTVT.

J is TRBJ1-2 and V is TRBV27, with D tentatively TRBD1 (5 bases). Trimming left V 0 bases short and J 7 bases short, with 18 bases between. CDR1 and CDR2 (germline): MNHEY, SMNVEV (reference sequence). The CDR3 length is 16 residues. CDR3 protein: CASSLSPWGTVGGYTF. In DNA, the CDR3 is TGTGCCAGCAGTTTATCCCCGTGGGGGACGGTGGGTGGCTACACCTTC.

V usage is TRBV6-2 or TRBV6-3 and J usage is TRBJ1-6, with a tentative D call TRBD1 (5 bases). Trimming shortened V by 6 bases and J by 6 bases, and 12 bases separated the two germline ends. This CDR3 comprises 14 residues. CDR1 is MNHEY, CDR2 SVGEGT, per germline. In nucleotides, the CDR3 is TGTGCCAGCAGGGGGCTTAGCGGTAATTCACCCCTCCACTTT. Protein sequence: CASRGLSGNSPLHF.

The V gene is TRBV4-3, the J gene TRBJ2-3, with D unresolved. Trimming shortened V by 1 base and J by 6 bases, and 8 bases separated the two germline ends. CDR1 is LGHNA and CDR2 is YSLEER in the germline V gene. This CDR3 spans 13 amino acids. CDR3 sequence: CASSQGGWDTQYF. The CDR3 DNA follows: TGCGCCAGCAGCCAAGGTGGCTGGGATACGCAGTATTTT.

The chain is built from TRBV7-9 and TRBJ2-7; D is perhaps TRBD1 (6 bases). V lost 5 bases, J lost 0 bases, and 20 bases lay in between. The CDR3 has 17 residues. CDR1 is SEHNR, CDR2 FQNEAQ, per germline (reference sequence). The DNA of the CDR3 is TGTGCCAGCAGCCACTTCCCCGGACAGCGCAGCTCCTACGAGCAGTACTTC. This sequence encodes CASSHFPGQRSSYEQYF.

As regards this clonotype: One junction end disagrees with the germline gene, perhaps due to a read error. This chain links TRBV9 with TRBJ2-1, with D perhaps TRBD1 (5 bases). The CDR3 is 13 residues long. Germline loops: CDR1 SGDLS, CDR2 YYNGEE. The CDR3 here is CASSVGQNKEQFF. CDR3 bases: TGTGCCAGCAGCGTAGGACAGAACAAGGAGCAGTTCTTC. Combining the CDR3 with reference TRBV9 and TRBJ2-1 gives the whole variable domain DSGVTQTPKHLITATGQRVTLRCSPRSGDLSVYWYQQSLDQGLQFLIQYYNGEERAKGNILERFSAQQFPDLHSELNLSSLELGDSALYFCASSVGQNKEQFFGPGTRLTVL.

The rearrangement uses TRBV7-6 and TRBJ1-4, with D possibly matching TRBD1 (5 bases). The CDR3 is 16 amino acids. Trimming took 4 bases from V and 3 from J, leaving 15 bases between them. The germline CDR1 and CDR2 sequences are SGHVS and FNYEAQ. This CDR3 reads CASSSDQTGANEKLFF. DNA of the CDR3: TGTGCCAGCAGCTCGGATCAGACGGGGGCTAATGAAAAACTGTTTTTT. The full variable domain, in which reference TRBV7-6 and TRBJ1-4 provide the parts outside the CDR3, is GAGVSQSPRYKVTKRGQDVALRCDPISGHVSLYWYRQALGQGPEFLTYFNYEAQQDKSGLPNDRFSAERPEGSISTLTIQRTEQRDSAMYRCASSSDQTGANEKLFFGSGTQLSVL.

Only a few counts were recorded for this clonotype. This chain uses TRBV12-3 or TRBV12-4 with TRBJ1-4; tentatively, D is TRBD1 (5 bases). The CDR3 sequence is 16 residues long. V lost 5 bases and J 3 bases, leaving 16 bases between the germline ends. Here the CDR3 reads CASSTWDPLANEKLFF. The CDR3 DNA reads as TGTGCCAGCAGTACATGGGACCCCCTCGCTAATGAAAAACTGTTTTTT.

The chain uses TRBV4-3 and TRBJ2-1, with 8 positions matching TRBD2. Germline trimming cut 3 bases from V and 4 bases from J; bases unmatched to any gene: 5. In germline, CDR1 is LGHNA, CDR2 YSLEER. The CDR3 consists of 15 residues. The CDR3 sequence is CASSQDQRGYNEQFF. The CDR3 DNA sequence: TGCGCCAGCAGCCAGGATCAGCGGGGGTACAATGAGCAGTTCTTC.

The table lists this clonotype with many counts. The J gene is TRBJ2-3, the V gene TRBV7-2; maybe TRBD1 (5 bases). The CDR3 sequence is 15 residues long. V was shortened by 7 bases and J by 0 bases, with 14 bases between the two germline ends. Germline V CDR1 and CDR2: SGHTA, FQGNSA. CDR3 protein: CASTPRVTSTDTQYF. As DNA, the CDR3 is TGTGCCAGCACCCCCAGGGTTACCAGCACAGATACGCAGTATTTT.

The chain uses TRBV20-1 and TRBJ2-7, with D uncertain. The V and J ends lost 0 bases and 4 bases respectively, with 10 bases between them. This CDR3 is built from 13 residues. The germline gives CDR1 DFQATT, CDR2 SNEGSKA (reference sequence). Here the CDR3 reads CSARDLAAYEQYF. The DNA of the CDR3 is TGCAGTGCTAGAGACCTGGCAGCTTACGAGCAGTACTTC.

The V and J genes are TRBV11-2 and TRBJ2-3; 9 bases match TRBD1. This CDR3 has 17 amino acids. Trimming took 0 bases from V and 3 from J; bases not matched to a gene: 7. Germline lookup yields CDR1 SGHAT and CDR2 FQNNGV. The CDR3 here is CASSLDPGQGRTDTQYF. In nucleotides, the CDR3 is TGTGCCAGCAGCTTAGATCCCGGACAGGGGAGAACAGATACGCAGTATTTT.

V is TRBV4-1 and J is TRBJ2-7; 7 bases match TRBD2. CDR3 length: 15 residues. Germline CDR1 is MGHRA and CDR2 is YSYEKL. Trimming removed 0 bases from V and 2 bases from J; junction bases left unmatched: 4. The DNA of the CDR3 is TGCGCCAGCAGCCAAGATTCGGGGGGAACCTACGAGCAGTACTTC. Protein product: CASSQDSGGTYEQYF.

The chain has TRBV7-9 and TRBJ2-3; D is undetermined. CDR3 length: 17 amino acids. Germline assignment: CDR1 SEHNR and CDR2 FQNEAQ (reference sequence). V was cut by 0 bases and J by 2 bases, with 15 bases left in between. The CDR3 here is CASSLARSITLTDTQYF. As DNA, the CDR3 is TGTGCCAGCAGCTTAGCGAGATCCATCACCCTCACAGATACGCAGTATTTT.

V gene TRBV5-3 combines with J gene TRBJ2-1; 8 bases are shared with TRBD2. TRBV5-3 is recorded as an ORF, its role being uncertain. The CDR3 consists of 14 residues. V trimming: 8 bases; J trimming: 5 bases; junction bases outside the gene matches: 9. For the CDR3, the DNA is TGTGCCAGCAGCCCCCCGGGACTAGACAATGAGCAGTTCTTC. Translation: CASSPPGLDNEQFF.

To note about this clonotype: This may be a read error: a much more frequent sequence differs by one nucleotide. This chain joins TRBV12-3 or TRBV12-4 and TRBJ2-3; D uncertain. The CDR3 is 17 residues long. Trimming shortened V by 5 bases and J by 2 bases, and 20 bases separated the two germline ends. CDR3 protein: CASSLGMGLRSTDTQYF. DNA for the CDR3: TGTGCCAGCAGTCTGGGTATGGGGTTGAGATCCACAGATACGCAGTATTTT.

This clonotype was detected only a few times. In nucleotides, the CDR3 is TGTGCCAGCAGCGACGGGCGGCAATGGGCAACTAATGAAAAACTGTTTTTT. Translating gives CASSDGRQWATNEKLFF. The chain is built from TRBV25-1 and TRBJ1-4; no clear D. Trimming removed 6 bases at V and 0 bases at J, with 17 bases between. Germline values: CDR1 MGHDK, CDR2 SYGVNS. The CDR3 length is 17 residues.

The genes are TRBV29-1 and TRBJ2-4; D is uncertain. Germline CDR1 SQVTM, CDR2 ANQGSEA. Trimming removed 7 bases from V and 7 bases from J, with 14 bases in between. The CDR3 is 12 amino acids. The chain's CDR3 is CSALGGLNIQYF. CDR3 nucleotides: TGCAGCGCGCTCGGTGGGTTGAACATTCAGTACTTC.

J is TRBJ2-7 and V is TRBV6-6; 7 bases line up with TRBD1. Germline lookup yields CDR1 MNHNY and CDR2 SVGAGI (reference sequence). The ends lost 0 bases at V and 3 bases at J; junction bases unmatched: 5. This CDR3 is built from 15 residues. The CDR3 spells CASSYSTGQYYEQYF. The CDR3 DNA reads as TGTGCCAGCAGTTACTCCACGGGACAGTACTACGAGCAGTACTTC.

J is TRBJ2-7 and V is TRBV6-5, with TRBD2 identical over 12 bases. Germline CDR1 MNHEY, CDR2 SVGAGI. This CDR3 region has 15 residues. V lost 2 bases, J lost 7 bases, and 6 bases stayed unmatched. The CDR3, as DNA: TGTGCCAGCAGTTACGGACTAGCGGGGACCGGGGAGCAGTACTTC. Translated, it gives CASSYGLAGTGEQYF.

The rearrangement uses TRBV19 and TRBJ1-1; D not certain. The ends were cut back, 5 bases at V and 2 bases at J, with 15 bases in the middle. This CDR3 comprises 15 residues. Germline V gene sequence: CDR1 LNHDA, CDR2 SQIVND (reference sequence). The CDR3 loop is CASSGLQQDNTEAFF. CDR3 DNA: TGTGCCAGTAGTGGGCTTCAGCAAGATAACACTGAAGCTTTCTTT.

The gene calls are TRBV7-8 and TRBJ2-7; 10 bases line up with TRBD2. Germline V gene sequence: CDR1 SGHVS, CDR2 FQNEAQ. Losses at the gene ends were 4 bases for V and 5 bases for J; bases not matched to a gene: 17. This CDR3 is built from 18 residues. CDR3: CASSYGGASGGVVDEQYF. Here the CDR3 DNA reads TGTGCCAGCAGCTACGGAGGGGCTAGCGGGGGTGTCGTTGACGAGCAGTACTTC. The whole variable domain, remainder taken from reference TRBV7-8 and TRBJ2-7, is GAGVSQSPRYKVAKRGQDVALRCDPISGHVSLFWYQQALGQGPEFLTYFQNEAQLDKSGLPSDRFFAERPEGSVSTLKIQRTQQEDSAVYLCASSYGGASGGVVDEQYFGPGTRLTVT.

The chain combines TRBV29-1 with TRBJ2-1, with D possibly being TRBD2 (5 bases). Germline CDR1 is SQVTM and CDR2 is ANQGSEA. The CDR3 runs 14 residues. V was shortened by 1 base and J by 4 bases, with 11 bases between the two germline ends. CDR3 sequence reads: CSVEGGEGYNEQFF. CDR3 nucleotide sequence: TGCAGCGTTGAAGGGGGAGAAGGGTACAATGAGCAGTTCTTC.